These 27 T cell receptor delta chains share one sample of origin, sequenced in a study of γδ T cells in repeated Plasmodium falciparum infection. Flow sorting of PBMC yielded separate Vgamma9/Vdelta2+ and Vdelta2-negative gammadelta T cell populations for bulk repertoire analysis. TCRdb reanalysed the multiplex PCR reads via CATT. Here the sample spans tens of thousands of delta-chain clones, 0.85% to 1% being singletons. The sequenced sample was gamma-delta T cells from blood. The receptors derive from a pool of human donors (malaria-infected and uninfected, not separated).

On this clone itself: A far larger clone is one base from this, pointing to a likely read error. This specimen includes other DNA sequences encoding the same CDR3. V and J are TRDV1 and TRDJ1, with 11 bases aligning to TRDD3. Assignment of the J gene here rests on matching the DNA to germline, because TCRdb gives none. Germline V gives CDR1 TSWWSYY, CDR2 QGS. CDR3 length: 21 residues. The CDR3: CALGELHPTPDGGYDPDKLIF. CDR3 nucleotide sequence: TGTGCTCTTGGGGAACTTCACCCTACCCCAGATGGGGGATACGACCCCGACAAACTCATCTTT.

Points on this clone: TCRdb pairs this DNA with a much larger clone's protein that differs at residue 9, likely a read error; the protein shown was translated from the DNA. The chain recombines TRDV1 with TRDJ1; the D gene is possibly TRDD3 (5 bases). In the absence of a J gene in TCRdb, the DNA was matched to germline to assign it here. V gave up 0 bases and J gave up 2 bases, with 19 bases separating them. Looked up from germline, CDR1 is TSWWSYY and CDR2 is QGS. CDR3 size: 18 residues. This CDR3 reads CALGELIAMGKKTDKLIF. In DNA form, the CDR3 reads TGTGCTCTTGGGGAACTAATCGCCATGGGGAAGAAGACCGATAAACTCATCTTT.

Note on this clone: The mismatch at residue 3 between this DNA's translation and the TCRdb protein of a much larger clone likely reflects a read error; the protein shown is translated from the DNA. The genes are TRDV2 and TRDJ1; 8 bases line up with TRDD3. TCRdb does not report a J gene; here it was assigned by matching the DNA to germline references. This CDR3 has 16 amino acids. Germline CDR1 GEAIGNYY, CDR2 EKD. CDR3 amino acids: CARETGGRNYTDKLIF. CDR3 bases: TGTGCCCGTGAAACTGGGGGCCGCAATTACACCGATAAACTCATCTTT.

This clone was observed a handful of times. TCRdb records a much larger clone's protein for this DNA, with a difference at residue 5 that likely arises from a read error; the protein given is the translation of the DNA. The chain has TRDV1 and TRDJ1; 7 bases match TRDD3. TCRdb lists no J gene, so it was determined here by aligning the DNA to germline. Germline loops: CDR1 TSWWSYY, CDR2 QGS. V dropped 4 bases and J dropped 0; count of bases not matched to a gene: 17. The CDR3 is made up of 19 amino acids. For the CDR3, the DNA is TGTGCTCTTGGGGGGGATACTACCTTGTACCCTTCGTACACCGATAAACTCATCTTT. This gives the protein CALGGDTTLYPSYTDKLIF.

This clone was counted a few times. With only one base between it and a far larger clone, this is likely a read error. The same CDR3 can be traced to other DNA sequences in this sample. This sequence joins TRDV1 and TRDJ1, with 13 bases matching TRDD3. TCRdb is silent on the J gene; assignment here came from matching the DNA to germline. The CDR3 covers 19 residues. Looked up from germline, CDR1 is TSWWSYY and CDR2 is QGS. V was clipped by 2 bases and J by 8 bases; unmatched bases: 17. The CDR3, as DNA: TGTGCTCTTGGGGAAGGGGCCAAAACCCGTACTGGGGGATACGACAAACTCATCTTT. Translating gives CALGEGAKTRTGGYDKLIF.

Turning to this clone: For this DNA, TCRdb reports the protein of a much larger clone, which diverges at residue 8, most likely from a read error; the protein presented here is translated directly from the DNA. This chain links TRDV1 with TRDJ1; 13 bases are shared with TRDD3. The V and J ends lost 2 bases and 8 bases, in that order; junction bases with no gene match: 17. The CDR3 is made up of 19 amino acids. CDR1 and CDR2 (germline): TSWWSYY, QGS. CDR3 in DNA: TGTGCTCTTGGGGAAGGGGCTGAAACCCGTACTGGGGGATACGACAAACTCATCTTT. It codes for CALGEGAETRTGGYDKLIF.

On this clone: For this DNA, TCRdb reports the protein of a much larger clone, which diverges at residue 10, most likely from a read error; the protein presented here is translated directly from the DNA. The chain employs TRDV1 and TRDJ1; unclear D gene. No J gene was available from TCRdb, and it was assigned here by a germline match of the DNA. The CDR3 is 20 amino acids. Germline V gene sequence: CDR1 TSWWSYY, CDR2 QGS. V lost 3 bases and J 0 bases, leaving 26 bases between the germline ends. For the CDR3, the DNA is TGTGCTCTTGGGGATACCCCTAATCCCCTCGGGGTCCAGTACACCGATAAACTCATCTTT. Protein sequence: CALGDTPNPLGVQYTDKLIF.

There are many counts of this clone. TCRdb records a much larger clone's protein for this DNA, with a difference at residue 16 that likely arises from a read error; the protein given is the translation of the DNA. The rearrangement joins TRDV2 to TRDJ1; D is possibly TRDD3 (10 bases). Germline V gives CDR1 GEAIGNYY, CDR2 EKD. There are 19 residues in the CDR3. In DNA, the CDR3 is TGTGCCTGTTCCTTCCTACGTACTGGGGGATCGGCTTCCAGCGATAGACTCATCTTT. It codes for CACSFLRTGGSASSDRLIF.

To note about this clone: TCRdb's protein for this DNA is that of a much larger clone and differs from the translation at residue 3, likely a read error; the protein shown is the DNA translation. V and J are TRDV1 and TRDJ1; TRDD3 aligns across 12 bases. Here the J gene came from matching the DNA to germline, since TCRdb omits it. Germline assignment: CDR1 TSWWSYY and CDR2 QGS. The CDR3 is made up of 20 amino acids. CDR3 DNA: TGTGCTCCTGGGGAACTGGCCCCCACTGGGGGATACCGCTCAACCGATAAACTCATCTTT. Translating gives CAPGELAPTGGYRSTDKLIF.

Of note for this clone: This probably arose from a read error, given a far larger clone one base away. This sample also contains other DNA sequences that code for the same CDR3. The V and J genes are TRDV2 and TRDJ1; TRDD2 is a possible D gene (5 bases). Since TCRdb gives no J gene, matching the DNA to germline was used here to assign it. CDR3 size: 15 residues. CDR1 and CDR2 (germline): GEAIGNYY, EKD. V was shortened by 1 base and J by 0 bases, with 11 bases between the two germline ends. CDR3 protein: CACDTSWSNTDKLIF. CDR3 DNA sequence: TGTGCCTGTGACACTTCCTGGAGTAACACCGATAAACTCATCTTT.

The table lists this clone with many counts. The amino acid sequence in TCRdb belongs to a much larger clone and departs from this DNA's translation at residue 15, likely a sequencing read error; the sequence shown is translated from the DNA. This chain joins TRDV2 and TRDJ1, with a tentative D call TRDD3 (5 bases). Because TCRdb records no J gene, it was assigned here through a match of the DNA to germline. The CDR3 contains 18 residues. Germline assignment: CDR1 GEAIGNYY and CDR2 EKD. In nucleotides, the CDR3 is TGTGCCTGTGACGCAGTTTTAGGTGTGGGATCGAACACCGATAGACTCATCTTT. It yields the protein CACDAVLGVGSNTDRLIF.

Many counts were recorded for this clone. The chain has TRDV1 and TRDJ1, with D perhaps matching TRDD3 (6 bases). V gave up 5 bases and J gave up 0 bases, with 28 bases separating them. Looked up from germline, CDR1 is TSWWSYY and CDR2 is QGS. The CDR3 is 20 amino acids. The CDR3 DNA is TGTGCTCTTGGGAACATATGGGACCCCATAAGGGGGACGTACACCGATAAACTCATCTTT. Encoded protein: CALGNIWDPIRGTYTDKLIF.

Remarks on this clone: TCRdb lists the protein of a much larger clone for this DNA, which differs at residue 16, so this is likely a read error; the protein given here is translated from the DNA itself. No J gene call was made, and the V gene is TRDV2; the table's D gene call, TRDD3, was not cross checked with the DNA. The germline V gene has CDR1 GEAIGNYY and CDR2 EKD. The CDR3 is made up of 18 amino acids. For the CDR3, the DNA is TGTGCCTGTGACCTAATCAGTACTGGGGGCATATACACCGATAAACCCATCTTT. It codes for CACDLISTGGIYTDKPIF.

This clone appeared many times. A read error is likely here: a far larger clone is one base away. Other nucleotide sequences in the sample specify the same CDR3. The V call is TRDV2, the J call TRDJ1; tentative D call: TRDD3 (10 bases). As TCRdb names no J gene, one was assigned here on the basis of a DNA match to germline. Germline assignment: CDR1 GEAIGNYY and CDR2 EKD. V lost 7 bases and J 4 bases, leaving 33 bases between the germline ends. This CDR3 has 19 amino acids. CDR3 DNA: TGTGCCTGCTCCTTCCTACGTACTGGGGGATCGGCTTCCAGCGATAAACTCATCTTT. It yields the protein CACSFLRTGGSASSDKLIF.

This clone has more than one count but fewer than ten. TCRdb pairs this DNA with a much larger clone's protein that differs at residue 12, likely a read error; the protein shown was translated from the DNA. This rearrangement joins TRDV2 to TRDJ3, with 7 bases fitting TRDD3. TCRdb carries no J gene annotation; the J gene was assigned here by matching the DNA with germline. Germline loops: CDR1 GEAIGNYY, CDR2 EKD. The CDR3 contains 17 residues. V lost 3 bases and J lost 11; bases outside the gene matches: 15. This CDR3 reads CACDEELGKKDARQMFF. CDR3 nucleotides: TGTGCCTGTGACGAAGAACTGGGGAAGAAAGACGCCCGACAGATGTTTTTC.

This clone has at least ten counts. TCRdb pairs this DNA with a much larger clone's protein that differs at residue 5, likely a read error; the protein shown was translated from the DNA. The chain carries TRDV2 and TRDJ1; TRDD3 agrees at 9 bases. No J segment appears in TCRdb, so it was assigned here by matching the sequence to germline. This CDR3 spans 18 amino acids. Germline V gene sequence: CDR1 GEAIGNYY, CDR2 EKD. V dropped 3 bases and J dropped 0; count of bases not matched to a gene: 13. The CDR3 bases are TGTGCCTGTGACGCGCTCCCACTGGGGGACCACAACACCGATAAACTCATCTTT. Amino acids: CACDALPLGDHNTDKLIF.

With respect to this clone: The TCRdb protein comes from a much larger clone and disagrees with this DNA's translation at residue 21, likely due to a read error; the protein given here is derived from the DNA. V and J are TRDV1 and TRDJ1; 11 bases line up with TRDD3. Germline V gene lookup returns CDR1 TSWWSYY and CDR2 QGS. The CDR3 length is 24 residues. The DNA of the CDR3 is TGTGCTCTTGGGGAACCACCGTTATTCTGGCCCTGTGCTGGGGGATACTCATACACCGATAGACTCATCTTT. It is translated as CALGEPPLFWPCAGGYSYTDRLIF.

This clone was counted a few times. A far larger clone is only one base removed, so a read error is likely. This sample also contains other DNA sequences that code for the same CDR3. The chain combines TRDV2 with TRDJ1; D is undetermined. TCRdb carries no J gene annotation; the J gene was assigned here by matching the DNA with germline. This CDR3 has 19 residues. Trimming took off 3 bases at V and 0 bases at J, with 25 bases between the two ends. Germline CDR1 GEAIGNYY, CDR2 EKD. The CDR3 region has the DNA TGTGCCTGTGACCTCTTGGACCTAGGGGTCCCATCGTACACCGATAAACTCATCTTT. It specifies CACDLLDLGVPSYTDKLIF.

Only a few counts were recorded for this clone. Since a far larger clone is one base different, this is likely a read error. This specimen includes other DNA sequences encoding the same CDR3. This rearrangement joins TRDV1 to TRDJ1; D perhaps matches TRDD2 (5 bases). TCRdb supplies no J gene; here it was assigned by aligning the nucleotide sequence to germline. The CDR3 is 24 residues long. Germline values: CDR1 TSWWSYY, CDR2 QGS. V was trimmed by 4 bases and J by 1 base, leaving 40 bases between them. This chain's CDR3 is CALGVLSLHGLSGQGRRSTDKLIF. The CDR3, as DNA: TGTGCTCTTGGGGTCCTTTCCTTACACGGTCTTTCCGGCCAGGGACGACGATCCACCGATAAACTCATCTTT.

Concerning this clone itself: The protein held in TCRdb is that of a much larger clone and does not match this DNA's translation at residue 9, likely because of a read error; the protein shown is translated from the DNA. The chain carries TRDV2 and TRDJ1; perhaps TRDD3 as D (5 bases). The J gene comes from matching the DNA to germline here; TCRdb lacks it. This CDR3 comprises 15 residues. The V gene's germline CDR1 is GEAIGNYY and CDR2 EKD. Trimming shortened V by 3 bases and J by 3 bases, and 16 bases separated the two germline ends. The CDR3 loop reads CACDSPYWKADKLIF. The CDR3 DNA is TGTGCCTGTGACTCGCCATACTGGAAGGCCGATAAACTCATCTTT.

Notes on this clone: The translation of this DNA and the TCRdb protein of a much larger clone differ at residue 7, probably owing to a read error; the protein shown here is translated from the DNA. The chain couples TRDV2 to TRDJ1; tentatively, D is TRDD3 (5 bases). TCRdb supplies no J gene; here it was assigned by aligning the nucleotide sequence to germline. The V and J ends lost 2 bases and 2 bases respectively, with 17 bases between them. Germline V gives CDR1 GEAIGNYY, CDR2 EKD. This CDR3 region has 16 residues. The CDR3 region has the DNA TGTGCCTGTGACAACCTGGAGGATAATATGACCGATAAACTCATCTTT. Protein product: CACDNLEDNMTDKLIF.

On this clone itself: It differs at one base from a far larger clone, so likely a read error. Other DNA sequences in the sample encode the same CDR3. The rearrangement joins TRDV1 to TRDJ1; 7 bases fit TRDD3. No J segment appears in TCRdb, so it was assigned here by matching the sequence to germline. V was pared by 2 bases and J by 1 base, with 22 bases of the junction left unmatched. This CDR3 region has 21 residues. Germline CDR1 and CDR2: TSWWSYY and QGS. CDR3 sequence reads: CALGETKPPRYWGCATDKLIF. The CDR3 region has the DNA TGTGCTCTTGGGGAAACCAAACCGCCCCGGTACTGGGGATGCGCCACCGATAAACTCATCTTT.

The table lists this clone with many counts. The mismatch at residue 8 between this DNA's translation and the TCRdb protein of a much larger clone likely reflects a read error; the protein shown is translated from the DNA. The rearrangement joins TRDV1 to TRDJ1; TRDD3 matches at 10 bases. CDR1 TSWWSYY and CDR2 QGS come from the germline V gene. The CDR3 totals 21 residues. The V segment lost 0 bases and the J segment 2 bases; nucleotides outside the gene matches: 18. The CDR3 DNA is TGTGCTCTTGGGGAACTAGTATACGCCTCCTGGGGGATAAAGTGGACCGATAAACTCATCTTT. It translates to CALGELVYASWGIKWTDKLIF.

A few counts support this clone. TCRdb lists the protein of a much larger clone for this DNA, which differs at residues 8 and 9, so this is likely a read error; the protein given here is translated from the DNA itself. CDR3 amino acids: CALGVFLPRTGGYRNKLIF. The CDR3 DNA reads as TGTGCTCTTGGGGTATTCCTACCTAGAACTGGGGGATACAGGAATAAACTCATCTTT. The V and J genes are TRDV1 and TRDJ1; TRDD3 matches 12 bases. Trimming cost V 4 bases and J 6 bases; bases outside gene matches: 18. This CDR3 spans 19 amino acids. CDR1 and CDR2 from the germline V gene are TSWWSYY and QGS.

At least ten counts were recorded for this clone. TCRdb's listed protein matches a much larger clone and diverges from this DNA's translation at residue 3, likely through a read error; the protein shown comes from the DNA. The chain links TRDV2 to TRDJ1; 9 bases match TRDD3. Germline matching of the DNA provided the J gene here, since TCRdb leaves it blank. The CDR3 extends over 17 amino acids. CDR1 GEAIGNYY and CDR2 EKD come from the germline V gene. The CDR3 coding sequence is TGTGCCTATGACACGCTGGGGATACGCGGGCACACCGATAAACTCATCTTT. This encodes CAYDTLGIRGHTDKLIF.

There are many counts of this clone. The chain links TRDV1 to TRDJ1, with 9 positions matching TRDD3. The CDR3 covers 19 residues. The J segment lost 0 bases and the V segment lost 4 bases, leaving 15 bases of the junction unmatched. Germline loops: CDR1 TSWWSYY, CDR2 QGS. Written as DNA, the CDR3 is TGTGCTCTTGGGGCTCACTGGGGGACTCATAGTCCGTACACCGATAAACTCATCTTT. The encoded protein is CALGAHWGTHSPYTDKLIF.

This clone showed up just a few times. This DNA's translation and the protein TCRdb lists, from a much larger clone, do not match at residue 5, likely due to a read error; the protein shown is translated from the DNA. This chain joins TRDV1 and TRDJ1, with D possibly being TRDD2 (6 bases). V was clipped by 4 bases and J by 1 base, with 22 bases between them. CDR1 and CDR2 (germline): TSWWSYY, QGS. CDR3 length: 18 amino acids. CDR3 loop: CALGAPPSIVGVTDKLIF. CDR3 nucleotide sequence: TGTGCTCTTGGGGCTCCTCCTTCCATCGTAGGAGTCACCGATAAACTCATCTTT.